Following are 14 T cell receptor beta chains from one sample sequenced in a study of CD8 T cells in ankylosing spondylitis. Antigens for these TCRs are unknown. Study results and limitations: What seemed typical of ankylosing spondylitis blood was a TCR beta motif built from about 8 highly homologous variants.

TCRdb called the 5' RACE reads again in MiXCR, with one record for every CDR3 protein. The profile shows under 950,000 distinct CDR3 sequences, around 20% of them singletons. Sequencing was done on a sample of blood, either unsorted or a sorted T cell fraction (not recorded which). These receptor sequences come from a male donor with ankylosing spondylitis.

This clonotype was picked up many times. This rearrangement joins TRBV7-9 to TRBJ2-3, with D perhaps matching TRBD1 or TRBD2 (5 bases each). The CDR3 length is 13 residues. V gave up 5 bases and J gave up 4 bases, with 10 bases separating them. Per germline, CDR1 SEHNR and CDR2 FQNEAQ (reference sequence). The CDR3 coding sequence is TGTGCCAGCAGCCTGTTGGGGGCAGATACGCAGTATTTT. Amino acid sequence: CASSLLGADTQYF.

This chain connects TRBV28 to TRBJ1-1, with D hard to call. The V end was cut by 5 bases, the J end by 4 bases, with 11 bases between. Germline V gene lookup returns CDR1 MDHEN and CDR2 SYDVKM. The CDR3 runs to 13 residues. CDR3 sequence (DNA): TGTGCCAGCAGTCCTACGACCGCCACTGAAGCTTTCTTT. Protein sequence: CASSPTTATEAFF.

This chain uses TRBV7-8 with TRBJ1-5, with a possible D match to TRBD1 (6 bases). The ends were cut back, 1 base at V and 3 bases at J, with 10 bases in the middle. Germline V CDR1 and CDR2: SGHVS, FQNEAQ. The CDR3 consists of 15 residues. This CDR3 reads CASSLVQGTNQPQHF. DNA for the CDR3: TGTGCCAGCAGCTTAGTCCAGGGGACCAATCAGCCCCAGCATTTT.

This clonotype was seen many times. V usage is TRBV19 and J usage is TRBJ1-2; D is ambiguous. The length of the CDR3 is 16 residues. The germline V gene has CDR1 LNHDA and CDR2 SQIVND (reference sequence). Trimming cost V 1 base and J 0 bases, with 12 bases left between them. This CDR3 is CASSIASLSANYGYTF. CDR3 nucleotides: TGTGCCAGTAGTATAGCTTCTCTTTCAGCTAACTATGGCTACACCTTC.

This chain connects TRBV2 to TRBJ1-1, with 7 bases matching TRBD1. The ends lost 8 bases at V and 4 bases at J; junction bases unmatched: 10. The CDR3 covers 14 residues. CDR1 is SNHLY, CDR2 FYNNEI, per germline. The CDR3 nucleotides are TGTGCCAGCTTGTCAAGCGACAGGGCCACTGAAGCTTTCTTT. This gives the protein CASLSSDRATEAFF.

In this sample, this clonotype turned up once. The junction shows a germline mismatch at one end, possibly a read error. The rearrangement joins TRBV5-1 to TRBJ2-3; unclear D gene. The germline V gene has CDR1 SGHRS and CDR2 YFSETQ. The CDR3 is made up of 15 amino acids. CDR3 sequence reads: CANSLGLTSTDTQYF. CDR3 bases: TGCGCCAACAGCTTAGGGCTAACTAGCACAGATACGCAGTATTTT.

In its sample, this clonotype was seen a few times. J is TRBJ2-5 and V is TRBV7-2; TRBD1 agrees at 7 bases. This CDR3 contains 16 residues. V lost 5 bases to trimming and J lost 5 bases; unmatched junction nucleotides: 14. Germline lookup yields CDR1 SGHTA and CDR2 FQGNSA. The CDR3 loop reads CASSHAPTGSTETQYF. DNA of the CDR3: TGTGCCAGCAGCCACGCCCCGACAGGGTCGACGGAGACCCAGTACTTC.

The sample holds a few counts of this clonotype. The rearrangement links TRBV12-3 or TRBV12-4 to TRBJ1-4, with 9 bases fitting TRBD1. The CDR3 is made up of 16 amino acids. The V and J ends lost 8 bases and 0 bases, in that order; junction bases with no gene match: 7. In DNA, the CDR3 is TGTGCCAGCGGGACAGGGTTGCTGGCAACTAATGAAAAACTGTTTTTT. Translation gives CASGTGLLATNEKLFF.

This clonotype was recorded at least ten times. The rearrangement uses TRBV13 and TRBJ1-3; a possible D gene is TRBD1 (5 bases). Germline V gives CDR1 PRHDT, CDR2 FYEKMQ (reference sequence). V was pared by 6 bases and J by 6 bases, with 9 bases between. This CDR3 contains 12 residues. The CDR3 loop is CASREGPNTIYF. The DNA for the CDR3 is TGTGCCAGCAGGGAGGGGCCAAACACCATATATTTT.

The chain uses TRBV5-1 and TRBJ2-2, with D possibly being TRBD2 (6 bases). V lost 5 bases, J lost 6 bases, and 14 bases lay in between. This CDR3 has 14 residues. Germline CDR1 SGHRS, CDR2 YFSETQ. CDR3 DNA sequence: TGCGCCAGCAGTGGAGGAGTAGCGGCCGGGGAGCTGTTTTTT. Protein sequence: CASSGGVAAGELFF.

This clonotype was seen a handful of times. The rearrangement uses TRBV4-1 and TRBJ2-2, with D possibly being TRBD2 (6 bases). Germline CDR1 MGHRA, CDR2 YSYEKL. CDR3 length equals 17 residues. V was cut by 3 bases and J by 7 bases, with 21 bases left in between. The CDR3 nucleotides are TGCGCCAGCAGCCACGCCCACATAGGGGCGCGGGGCGGGGAGCTGTTTTTT. Amino acids: CASSHAHIGARGGELFF.

In this sample, this clonotype turned up a few times. The rearrangement uses TRBV11-2 and TRBJ1-2; TRBD1 matches at 7 bases. The germline V gene encodes CDR1 SGHAT and CDR2 FQNNGV. This CDR3 has 14 amino acids. Unmatched junction bases numbered 7, after V lost 5 bases and J lost 4 bases. CDR3 sequence reads: CASSVGQAVYGYTF. The CDR3 DNA is TGTGCCAGCAGCGTCGGACAGGCCGTCTATGGCTACACCTTC.

The chain recombines TRBV6-1 with TRBJ1-4; D is ambiguous. The germline CDR1 and CDR2 sequences are MNHNS and SASEGT. This CDR3 has 15 amino acids. Deletions cut 2 bases from V and 8 bases from J, with 15 bases between. The CDR3 bases are TGTGCCAGCAGTGAACTCACAGTGGGGAGGGAAAAACTGTTTTTT. Its protein is CASSELTVGREKLFF.

V usage is TRBV4-2 and J usage is TRBJ2-3, with D possibly TRBD2 on 6 matching bases. CDR1 LGHNA and CDR2 YNFKEQ come from the germline V gene. V was trimmed by 0 bases and J by 5 bases, leaving 12 bases between them. The CDR3 consists of 15 residues. The chain's CDR3 is CASSQEFVGGDTQYF. DNA for the CDR3: TGTGCCAGCAGCCAAGAATTTGTCGGGGGAGATACGCAGTATTTT.